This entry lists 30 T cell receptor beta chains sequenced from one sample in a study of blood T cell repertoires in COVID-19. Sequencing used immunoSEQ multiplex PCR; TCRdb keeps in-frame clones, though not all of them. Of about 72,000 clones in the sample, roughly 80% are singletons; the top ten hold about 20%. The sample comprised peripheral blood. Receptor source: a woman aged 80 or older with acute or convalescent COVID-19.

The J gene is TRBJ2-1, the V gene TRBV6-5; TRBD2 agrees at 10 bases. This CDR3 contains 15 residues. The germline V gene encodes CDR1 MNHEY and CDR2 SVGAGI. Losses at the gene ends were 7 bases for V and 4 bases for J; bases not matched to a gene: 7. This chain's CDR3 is CASTRLAGVYNEQFF. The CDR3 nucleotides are TGTGCCAGCACACGTCTAGCGGGAGTTTACAATGAGCAGTTCTTC.

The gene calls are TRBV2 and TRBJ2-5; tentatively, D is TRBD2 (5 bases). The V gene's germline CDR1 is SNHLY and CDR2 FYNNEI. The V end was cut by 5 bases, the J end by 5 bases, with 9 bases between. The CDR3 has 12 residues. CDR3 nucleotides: TGTGCCAGCAGTACACTAGGGGAGACCCAGTACTTC. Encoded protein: CASSTLGETQYF.

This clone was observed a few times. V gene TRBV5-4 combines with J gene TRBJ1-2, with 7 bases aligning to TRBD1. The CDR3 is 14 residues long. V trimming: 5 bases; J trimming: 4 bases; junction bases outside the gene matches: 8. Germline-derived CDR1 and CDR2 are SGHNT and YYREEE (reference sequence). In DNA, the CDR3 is TGTGCCAGCAGTTCGGCAGACAGGGTCTATGGCTACACCTTC. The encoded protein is CASSSADRVYGYTF.

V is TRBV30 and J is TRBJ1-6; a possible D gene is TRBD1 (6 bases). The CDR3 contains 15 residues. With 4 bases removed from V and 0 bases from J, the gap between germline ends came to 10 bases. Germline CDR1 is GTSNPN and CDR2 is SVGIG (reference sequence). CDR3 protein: CAWNGQSSYNSPLHF. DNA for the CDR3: TGTGCCTGGAACGGACAGAGCTCCTATAATTCACCCCTCCACTTT.

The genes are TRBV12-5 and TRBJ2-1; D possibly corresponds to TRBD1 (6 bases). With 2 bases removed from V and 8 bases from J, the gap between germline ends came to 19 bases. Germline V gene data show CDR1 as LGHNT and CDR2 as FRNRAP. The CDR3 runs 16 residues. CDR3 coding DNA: TGTGCTAGTGGTTTGCAACAGGGTACTTCTAGGGATGAGCAGTTCTTC. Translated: CASGLQQGTSRDEQFF.

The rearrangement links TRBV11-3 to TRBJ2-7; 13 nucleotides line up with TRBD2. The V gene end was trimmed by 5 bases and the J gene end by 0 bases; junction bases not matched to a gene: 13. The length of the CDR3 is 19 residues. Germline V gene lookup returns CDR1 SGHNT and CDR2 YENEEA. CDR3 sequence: CASSAPGLAGHLSSYEQYF. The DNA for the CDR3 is TGTGCCAGCAGCGCCCCGGGACTAGCGGGGCACCTGAGCTCCTACGAGCAGTACTTC.

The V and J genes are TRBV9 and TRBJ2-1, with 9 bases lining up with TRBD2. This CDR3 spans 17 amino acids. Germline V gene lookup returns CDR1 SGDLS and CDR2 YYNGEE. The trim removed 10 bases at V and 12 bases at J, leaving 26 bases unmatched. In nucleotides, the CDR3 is TGTGCCCGCCGCGGTGACGGGGGCGGCGGGAGGGGTCAGGGGCAGTTCTTC. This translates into CARRGDGGGGRGQGQFF.

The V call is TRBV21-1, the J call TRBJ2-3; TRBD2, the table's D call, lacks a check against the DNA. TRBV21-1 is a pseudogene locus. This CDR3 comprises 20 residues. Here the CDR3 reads CASSKERTSGRAGITDTQYF. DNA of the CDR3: TGTGCCAGCAGCAAAGAACGGACTAGCGGGAGGGCCGGAATCACAGATACGCAGTATTTT.

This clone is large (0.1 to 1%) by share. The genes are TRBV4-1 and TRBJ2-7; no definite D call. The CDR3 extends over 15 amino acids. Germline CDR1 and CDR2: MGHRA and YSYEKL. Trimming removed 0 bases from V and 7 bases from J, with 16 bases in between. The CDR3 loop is CASSQDPPPRVEQYF. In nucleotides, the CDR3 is TGCGCCAGCAGCCAAGATCCCCCGCCCCGGGTGGAGCAGTACTTC.

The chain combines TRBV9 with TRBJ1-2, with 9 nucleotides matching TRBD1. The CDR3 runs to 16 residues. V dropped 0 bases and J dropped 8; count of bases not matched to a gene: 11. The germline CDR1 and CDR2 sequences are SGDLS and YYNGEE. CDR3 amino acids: CASSVAPGQGIGGYTF. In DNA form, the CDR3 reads TGTGCCAGCAGCGTAGCGCCCGGACAGGGGATTGGGGGCTACACCTTC.

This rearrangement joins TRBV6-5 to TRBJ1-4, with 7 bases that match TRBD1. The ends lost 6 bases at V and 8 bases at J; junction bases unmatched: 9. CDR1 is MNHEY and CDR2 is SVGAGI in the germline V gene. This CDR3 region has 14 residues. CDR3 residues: CASRQAGGWEKLFF. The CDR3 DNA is TGTGCCAGCAGACAAGCAGGGGGTTGGGAAAAACTGTTTTTT.

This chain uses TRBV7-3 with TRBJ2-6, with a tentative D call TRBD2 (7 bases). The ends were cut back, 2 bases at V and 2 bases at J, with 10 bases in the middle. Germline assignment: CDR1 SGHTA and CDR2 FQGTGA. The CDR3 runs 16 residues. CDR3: CASSLGGAAGANVLTF. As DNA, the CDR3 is TGTGCCAGCAGCTTAGGGGGGGCGGCTGGGGCCAACGTCCTGACTTTC.

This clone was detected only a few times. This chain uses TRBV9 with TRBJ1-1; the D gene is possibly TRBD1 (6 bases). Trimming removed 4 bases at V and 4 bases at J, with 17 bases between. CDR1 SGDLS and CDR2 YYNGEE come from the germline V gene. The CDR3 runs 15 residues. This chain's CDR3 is CASSFSQGQATEAFF. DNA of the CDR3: TGTGCCAGCAGCTTTAGTCAGGGGCAAGCCACTGAAGCTTTCTTT.

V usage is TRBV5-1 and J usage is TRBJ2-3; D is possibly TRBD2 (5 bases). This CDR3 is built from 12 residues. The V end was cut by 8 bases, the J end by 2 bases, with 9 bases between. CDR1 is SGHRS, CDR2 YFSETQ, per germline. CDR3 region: CASSVNTDTQYF. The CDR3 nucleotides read TGCGCCAGTAGCGTAAACACAGATACGCAGTATTTT.

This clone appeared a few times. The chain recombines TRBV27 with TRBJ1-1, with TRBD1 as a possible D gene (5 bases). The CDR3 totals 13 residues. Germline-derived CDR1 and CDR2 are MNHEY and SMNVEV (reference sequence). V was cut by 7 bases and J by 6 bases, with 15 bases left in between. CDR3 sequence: CASTLAQGAEAFF. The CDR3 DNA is TGTGCCAGCACCTTAGCCCAAGGGGCTGAAGCTTTCTTT.

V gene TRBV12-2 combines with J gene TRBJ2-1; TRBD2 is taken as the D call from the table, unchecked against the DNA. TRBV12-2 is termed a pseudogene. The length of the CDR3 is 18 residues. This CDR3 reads CASRCPSPGLLASNEQFF. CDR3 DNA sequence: TGTGCAAGTCGCTGCCCTTCCCCGGGACTCCTGGCCTCCAATGAGCAGTTCTTC.

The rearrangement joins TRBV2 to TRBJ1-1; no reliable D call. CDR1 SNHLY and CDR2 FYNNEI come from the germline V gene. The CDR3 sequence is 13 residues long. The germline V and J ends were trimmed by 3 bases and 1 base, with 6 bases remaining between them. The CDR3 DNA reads TGTGCCAGCAGTGATTTTCAGAACACTGAAGCTTTCTTT. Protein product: CASSDFQNTEAFF.

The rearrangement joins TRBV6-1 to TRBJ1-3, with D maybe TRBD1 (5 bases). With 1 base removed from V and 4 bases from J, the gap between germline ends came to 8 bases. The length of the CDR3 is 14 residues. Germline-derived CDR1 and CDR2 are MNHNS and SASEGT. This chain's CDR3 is CASSEVGGGNTIYF. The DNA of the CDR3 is TGTGCCAGCAGTGAAGTCGGGGGAGGAAACACCATATATTTT.

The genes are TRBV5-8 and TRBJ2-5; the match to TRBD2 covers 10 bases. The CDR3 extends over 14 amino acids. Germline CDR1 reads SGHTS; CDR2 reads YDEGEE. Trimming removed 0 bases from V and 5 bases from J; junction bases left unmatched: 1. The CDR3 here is CASSLELAGETQYF. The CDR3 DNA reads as TGTGCCAGCAGCTTGGAACTAGCGGGGGAGACCCAGTACTTC.

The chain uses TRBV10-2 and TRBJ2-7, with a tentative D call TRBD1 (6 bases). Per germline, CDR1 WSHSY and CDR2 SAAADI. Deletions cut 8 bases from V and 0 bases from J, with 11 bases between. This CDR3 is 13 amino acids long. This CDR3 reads CASSGTHSYEQYF. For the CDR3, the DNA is TGCGCCAGCTCCGGGACACACTCCTACGAGCAGTACTTC.

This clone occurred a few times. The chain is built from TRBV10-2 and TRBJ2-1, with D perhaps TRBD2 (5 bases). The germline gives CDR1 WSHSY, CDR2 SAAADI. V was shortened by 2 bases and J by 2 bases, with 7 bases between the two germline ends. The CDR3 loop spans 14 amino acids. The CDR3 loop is CASSEGLPYNEQFF. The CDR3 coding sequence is TGCGCCAGCAGTGAGGGACTTCCCTACAATGAGCAGTTCTTC.

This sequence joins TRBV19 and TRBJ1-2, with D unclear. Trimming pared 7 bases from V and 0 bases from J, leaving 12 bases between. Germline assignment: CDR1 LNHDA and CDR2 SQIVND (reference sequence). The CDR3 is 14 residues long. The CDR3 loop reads CASTPARTNYGYTF. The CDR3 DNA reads TGTGCCAGTACCCCGGCCAGGACTAACTATGGCTACACCTTC.

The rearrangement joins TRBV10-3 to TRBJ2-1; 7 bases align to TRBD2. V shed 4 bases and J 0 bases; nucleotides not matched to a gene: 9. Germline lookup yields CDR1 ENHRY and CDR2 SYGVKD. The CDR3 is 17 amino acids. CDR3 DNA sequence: TGTGCCATCAGTGTCCCCTTCTCTAGCGGCTCCTACAATGAGCAGTTCTTC. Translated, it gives CAISVPFSSGSYNEQFF.

The CDR3 is CASSFASGGAEQFF. In DNA form, the CDR3 reads TGTGCCAGCAGCTTCGCTAGCGGGGGGGCCGAGCAGTTCTTC. The rearrangement joins TRBV5-6 to TRBJ2-1, with 12 bases fitting TRBD2. V shed 2 bases, J shed 10 bases, and the junction held 4 bases outside the gene matches. CDR3 length equals 14 residues. CDR1 SGHDT and CDR2 YYEEEE come from the germline V gene. The full variable domain, completed using reference TRBV5-6 and TRBJ2-1, is DAGVTQSPTHLIKTRGQQVTLRCSPKSGHDTVSWYQQALGQGPQFIFQYYEEEERQRGNFPDRFSGHQFPNYSSELNVNALLLGDSALYLCASSFASGGAEQFFGPGTRLTVL.

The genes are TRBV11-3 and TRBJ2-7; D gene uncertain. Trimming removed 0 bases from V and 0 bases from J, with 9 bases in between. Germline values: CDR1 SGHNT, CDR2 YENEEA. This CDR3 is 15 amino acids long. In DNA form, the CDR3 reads TGTGCCAGCAGCTTAGACCGACACCCCTCCTACGAGCAGTACTTC. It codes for CASSLDRHPSYEQYF.

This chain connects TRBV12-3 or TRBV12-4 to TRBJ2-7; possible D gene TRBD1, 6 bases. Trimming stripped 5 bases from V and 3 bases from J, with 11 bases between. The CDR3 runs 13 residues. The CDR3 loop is CASSRTDNYEQYF. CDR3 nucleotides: TGTGCCAGCAGTAGGACAGACAACTACGAGCAGTACTTC.

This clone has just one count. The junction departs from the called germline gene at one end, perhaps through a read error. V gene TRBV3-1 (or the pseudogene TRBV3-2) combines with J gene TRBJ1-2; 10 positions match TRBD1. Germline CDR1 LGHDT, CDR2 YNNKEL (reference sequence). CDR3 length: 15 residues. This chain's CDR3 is CASNQGQGGSYGYTF. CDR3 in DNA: TGTGCCAGCAACCAAGGACAGGGGGGCAGTTATGGCTACACCTTC.

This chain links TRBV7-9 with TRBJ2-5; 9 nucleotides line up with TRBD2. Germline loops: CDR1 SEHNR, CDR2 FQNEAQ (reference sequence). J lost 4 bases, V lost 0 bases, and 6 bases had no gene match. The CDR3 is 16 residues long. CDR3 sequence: CASSLALAGDVETQYF. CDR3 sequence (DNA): TGTGCCAGCAGCTTAGCATTAGCGGGAGATGTAGAGACCCAGTACTTC.

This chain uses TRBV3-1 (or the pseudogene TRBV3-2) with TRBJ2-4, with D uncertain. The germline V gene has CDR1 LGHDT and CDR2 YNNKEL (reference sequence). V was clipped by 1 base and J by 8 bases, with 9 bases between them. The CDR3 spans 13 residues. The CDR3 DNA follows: TGTGCCAGCAGCCAAGGGCAGTCTCACATTCAGTACTTC. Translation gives CASSQGQSHIQYF.

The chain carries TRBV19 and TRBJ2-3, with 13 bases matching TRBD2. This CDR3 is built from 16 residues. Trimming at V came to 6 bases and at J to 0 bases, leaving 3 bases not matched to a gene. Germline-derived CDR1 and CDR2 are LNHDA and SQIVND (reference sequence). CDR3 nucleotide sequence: TGTGCCAGTAGGACTAGCGGGGGGCCTAGCACAGATACGCAGTATTTT. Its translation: CASRTSGGPSTDTQYF.